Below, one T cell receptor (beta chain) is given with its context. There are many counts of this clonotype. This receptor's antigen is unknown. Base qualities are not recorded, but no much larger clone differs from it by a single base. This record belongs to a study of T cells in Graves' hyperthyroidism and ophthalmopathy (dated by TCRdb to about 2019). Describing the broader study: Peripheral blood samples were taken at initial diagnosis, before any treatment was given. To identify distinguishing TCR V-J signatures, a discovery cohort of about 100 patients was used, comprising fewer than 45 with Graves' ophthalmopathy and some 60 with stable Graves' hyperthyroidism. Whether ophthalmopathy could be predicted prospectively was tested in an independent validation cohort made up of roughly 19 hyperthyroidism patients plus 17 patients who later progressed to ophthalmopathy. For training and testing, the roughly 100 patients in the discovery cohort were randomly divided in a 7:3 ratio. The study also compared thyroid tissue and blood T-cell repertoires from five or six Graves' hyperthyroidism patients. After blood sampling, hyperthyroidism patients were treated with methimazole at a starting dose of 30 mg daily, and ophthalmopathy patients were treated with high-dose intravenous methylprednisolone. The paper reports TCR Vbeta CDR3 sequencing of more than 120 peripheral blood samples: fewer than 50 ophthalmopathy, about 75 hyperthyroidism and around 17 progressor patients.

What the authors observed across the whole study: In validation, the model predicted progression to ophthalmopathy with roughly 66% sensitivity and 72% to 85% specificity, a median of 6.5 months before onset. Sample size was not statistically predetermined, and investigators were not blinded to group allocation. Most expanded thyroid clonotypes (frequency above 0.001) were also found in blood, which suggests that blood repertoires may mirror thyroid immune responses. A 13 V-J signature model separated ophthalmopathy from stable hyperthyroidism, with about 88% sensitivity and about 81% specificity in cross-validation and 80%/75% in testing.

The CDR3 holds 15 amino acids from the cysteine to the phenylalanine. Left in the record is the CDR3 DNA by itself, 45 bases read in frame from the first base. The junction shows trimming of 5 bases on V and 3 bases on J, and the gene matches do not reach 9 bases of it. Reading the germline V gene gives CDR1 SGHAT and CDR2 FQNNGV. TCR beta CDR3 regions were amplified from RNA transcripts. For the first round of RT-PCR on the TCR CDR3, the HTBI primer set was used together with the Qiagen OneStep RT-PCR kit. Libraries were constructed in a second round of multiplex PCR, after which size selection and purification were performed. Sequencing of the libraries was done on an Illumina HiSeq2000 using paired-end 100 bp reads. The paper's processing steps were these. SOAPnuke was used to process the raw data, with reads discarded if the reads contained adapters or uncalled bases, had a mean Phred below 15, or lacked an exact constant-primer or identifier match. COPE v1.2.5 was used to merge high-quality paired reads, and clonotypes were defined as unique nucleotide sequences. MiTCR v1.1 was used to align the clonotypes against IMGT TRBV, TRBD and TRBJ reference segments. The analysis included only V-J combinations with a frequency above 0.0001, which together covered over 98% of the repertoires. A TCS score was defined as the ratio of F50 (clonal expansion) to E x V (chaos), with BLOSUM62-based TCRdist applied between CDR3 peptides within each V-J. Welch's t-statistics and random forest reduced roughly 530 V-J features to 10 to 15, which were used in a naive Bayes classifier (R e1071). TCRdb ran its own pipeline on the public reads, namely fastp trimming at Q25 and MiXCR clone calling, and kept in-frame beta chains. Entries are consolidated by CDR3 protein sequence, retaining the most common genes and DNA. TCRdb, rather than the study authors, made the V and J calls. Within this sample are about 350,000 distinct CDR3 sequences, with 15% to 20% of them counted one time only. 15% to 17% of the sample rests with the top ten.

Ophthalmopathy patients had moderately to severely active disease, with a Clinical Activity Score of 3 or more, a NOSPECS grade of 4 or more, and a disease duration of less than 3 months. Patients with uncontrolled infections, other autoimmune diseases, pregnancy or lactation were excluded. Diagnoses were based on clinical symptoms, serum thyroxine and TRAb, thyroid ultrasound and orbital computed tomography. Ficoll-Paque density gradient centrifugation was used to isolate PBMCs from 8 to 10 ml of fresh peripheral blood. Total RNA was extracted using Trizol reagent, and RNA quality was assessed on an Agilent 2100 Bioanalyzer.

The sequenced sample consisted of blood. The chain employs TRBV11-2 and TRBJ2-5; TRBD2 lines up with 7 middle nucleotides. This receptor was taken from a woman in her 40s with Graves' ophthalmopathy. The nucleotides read TGTGCCAGCAGCCGCGGGAGTAGGGACGAAGAGACCCAGTACTTC. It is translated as CASSRGSRDEETQYF.